This T cell receptor (beta chain) was obtained from a study of cytomegalovirus exposure and HLA in healthy donors. Overall study results and limits: TCR beta sequences numbering 15,000 to 20,000 were associated with HLA alleles at 0.05 false discovery rate in a later analysis. The classifier, whose performance was assessed in both the original and validation cohorts, reportedly diagnosed cytomegalovirus status with high specificity and sensitivity. Overall, around 150 TCR beta chains were annotated as cytomegalovirus-associated.

Researchers ran the PCR with 60 Vbeta and 13 Jbeta primers. Per the original methods: Roughly 10 million shared chains were among 80 million or so unique TCR beta chains counted in a later analysis. Some clones are missing from TCRdb's copy, which holds only in-frame ones; the method was immunoSEQ multiplex PCR. Clonal size and the V and J genes are those of that table, whereas D and trimming came from the DNA. The table records 110,000 or so clones, less than 80% of them present only once. The CDR3 has 13 residues. Germline CDR1 LNHDA, CDR2 SQIVND (reference sequence). The V end lost 7 bases, the J end lost 8 bases, and 17 bases lay between the germline ends. As concerns this clone: Its antigen is as yet unknown.

The sequencing input was PBMCs. The gene calls are TRBV19 and TRBJ1-2; D is unresolved. The receptor was derived from a middle-aged woman in good health and CMV-seropositive. CDR3 DNA: TGTGCCAGTACCACCCCCCCCGGGAGGGGCTACACCTTC. This encodes CASTTPPGRGYTF.